The clone carrying this T cell receptor (beta chain) was detected ten times or more. Its antigen is as yet unknown. The CDR3 spans 16 residues. Germline V gene sequence: CDR1 MNHEY, CDR2 SVGAGI. V was shortened by 0 bases and J by 8 bases, with 16 bases between the two germline ends. TCRdb re-analysed the 5' RACE reads in MiXCR, keeping a single row per CDR3 protein. The table has some 14,000 distinct CDR3 sequences, about 11% seen once. This sample stems from a study of T-cell memory formation after mild COVID-19. The study, taken as a whole, reports: Among contracting clones, CD4+ were mainly CM/EM and CD8+ enriched in EMRA. The pre-infection memory compartment contained some responding clones, suggesting cross-reactive memory joined.

Source material: PBMCs or a T cell subset sorted from them (not recorded which). The J gene is TRBJ1-4, the V gene TRBV6-5, with D possibly TRBD1 on 6 matching bases. This TCR was sampled from an adult woman who had mild COVID-19 (a few samples of this study predate the infection). Cell type and time point are not known. CDR3 sequence: CASSYSTGGRGEKLFF. The CDR3 region has the DNA TGTGCCAGCAGTTACTCGACTGGGGGGCGTGGGGAAAAACTGTTTTTT.